This T cell receptor beta chain was profiled in a study of OX40 agonist ivuxolimab in advanced cancers. Study at large: Hepatocellular carcinoma, melanoma, renal cell or head and neck cancer was diagnosed in the dose-escalation patients. Overall study findings and caveats: Circulating CD4+ and CD8+ T cells showed clonal expansion by week 6 at 0.1 to 3.0 mg/kg.

Produced via immunoSEQ multiplex PCR; TCRdb's table is partial and in-frame only. Here the sample spans about 28,000 clones, 85% being singletons. Germline CDR1 and CDR2: MDHEN and SYDVKM. CDR3 size: 14 residues. V gave up 2 bases and J gave up 3 bases, with 8 bases separating them. As concerns this clone: The antigen remains unidentified.

This sample comprised CD4+ or CD8+ T cells sorted from blood, obtained in a trial of the OX40 agonist ivuxolimab. This TCR was recovered from an adult with an advanced solid tumor such as melanoma, head and neck, liver or kidney cancer. This rearrangement joins TRBV28 to TRBJ2-1; tentatively, D is TRBD2 (5 bases). CDR3 region: CASSLRERYNEQFF. The DNA of the CDR3 is TGTGCCAGCAGTTTAAGGGAGCGCTACAATGAGCAGTTCTTC.